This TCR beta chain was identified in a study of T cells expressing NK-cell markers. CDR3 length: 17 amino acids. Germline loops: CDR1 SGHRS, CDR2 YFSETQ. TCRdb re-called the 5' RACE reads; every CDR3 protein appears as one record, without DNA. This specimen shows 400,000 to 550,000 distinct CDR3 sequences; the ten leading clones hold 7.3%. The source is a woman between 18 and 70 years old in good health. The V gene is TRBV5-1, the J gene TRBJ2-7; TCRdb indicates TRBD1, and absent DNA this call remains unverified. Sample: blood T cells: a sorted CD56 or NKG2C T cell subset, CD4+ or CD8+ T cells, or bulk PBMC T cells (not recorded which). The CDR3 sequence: CASSPFLRDRIFYEQYF. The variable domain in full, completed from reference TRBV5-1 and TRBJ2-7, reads KAGVTQTPRYLIKTRGQQVTLSCSPISGHRSVSWYQQTPGQGLQFLFEYFSETQRNKGNFPGRFSGRQFSNSRSEMNVSTLELGDSALYLCASSPFLRDRIFYEQYFGPGTRLTVT.